This TCR beta chain was identified during a study of CD8 T cells in Susac syndrome. Study-level findings and limits: It was acknowledged by the study that relatively few individuals were included in its TCR sequencing and HLA analysis.

Reverse transcription of about 0.5 to 1 ug RNA was performed with random hexamers. Multiplex immunoSEQ PCR targeted 54 Vbeta and 13 Jbeta TCR beta segments. TCRdb reanalysed the immunoSEQ multiplex PCR reads using MiXCR and keeps one entry per CDR3 protein. The sample lists about 130,000 distinct CDR3 sequences; around 91% were seen once. The authors carried out high-throughput sequencing of TCR beta. They applied it to CD8+ and CD4+ T cells obtained from blood. FACS enriched CD8+ TEMRA cells, while bulk CD8+ and CD4+ were negatively isolated. The V gene lost 5 bases and the J gene lost 1 base, with 9 bases spanning the gap. The CDR3 spans 13 residues. Germline V lookup: CDR1 LNHNV, CDR2 YYDKDF (reference sequence). Worth noting for this clonotype: The antigen remains undetermined.

The specimen sequenced was CD8+ T cells from PBMCs. The rearrangement uses TRBV15 and TRBJ2-7; a weak D match, TRBD1 (6 bases). The receptor's source is a human donor with multiple sclerosis. In nucleotides, the CDR3 is TGTGCCACCAGCCGGACAGATTCCTACGAGCAGTACTTC. This encodes CATSRTDSYEQYF.